Each of the 23 T cell receptor beta chains below was sequenced from the same sample in a study of patients and donors after allogeneic stem cell transplantation. TCRdb independently ran MiXCR on the RT-PCR reads; one entry per CDR3 protein. The repertoire holds fewer than 75,000 distinct CDR3 sequences, with around 27% as singletons. Sequencing input: blood, either unsorted or a sorted T cell fraction (not recorded which). The receptors derive from a human donor who was either an allogeneic HSCT recipient or a stem cell or donor lymphocyte infusion donor (not recorded which). It is not recorded whose cells these are; they may come from a transplant donor.

This clonotype was counted a single time. This chain uses TRBV18 with TRBJ2-7; 8 bases match TRBD2. After removal of 3 bases from V and 6 bases from J, the junction contained 10 bases not matched to a gene. CDR1 KGHSH and CDR2 LQKENI come from the germline V gene. This CDR3 is built from 15 residues. CDR3 DNA sequence: TGTGCCAGCTCACCTTTCCCGGGAGGGCCTTCCGAGCAGTACTTC. Translating gives CASSPFPGGPSEQYF. The full variable domain, its missing parts supplied by reference TRBV18 and TRBJ2-7, is NAGVMQNPRHLVRRRGQEARLRCSPMKGHSHVYWYRQLPEEGLKFMVYLQKENIIDESGMPKERFSAEFPKEGPSILRIQQVVRGDSAAYFCASSPFPGGPSEQYFGPGTRLTVT.

There are a few counts of this clonotype. The chain carries TRBV29-1 and TRBJ2-5, with D perhaps matching TRBD1 (5 bases). The CDR3 has 13 amino acids. Germline V gene data show CDR1 as SQVTM and CDR2 as ANQGSEA. Trimming cost V 8 bases and J 2 bases, with 15 bases left between them. The DNA of the CDR3 is TGCAGCCTGTTGGCGCAGGGACAAGAGACCCAGTACTTC. Translation gives CSLLAQGQETQYF.

The chain is built from TRBV20-1 and TRBJ1-1; unclear D gene. The CDR3 runs to 13 residues. V was clipped by 5 bases and J by 3 bases, with 13 bases between them. Germline V gene lookup returns CDR1 DFQATT and CDR2 SNEGSKA (reference sequence). The CDR3 region is CSAAFHRDTEAFF. CDR3 bases: TGCAGTGCTGCATTCCACCGGGACACTGAAGCTTTCTTT.

The chain links TRBV12-3 or TRBV12-4 to TRBJ1-4; D is possibly TRBD1 (5 bases). The ends were cut back, 7 bases at V and 6 bases at J, with 15 bases in the middle. The CDR3 is 14 amino acids. As DNA, the CDR3 is TGTGCCAGCAAATCGGACAACGAAGATGAAAAACTGTTTTTT. Encoded protein: CASKSDNEDEKLFF.

This clonotype was recorded a few times. The chain recombines TRBV18 with TRBJ2-7; TRBD1 agrees at 11 bases. With V trimmed by 5 bases and J by 2 bases, 5 bases remained unmatched. There are 15 residues in the CDR3. Germline V gene sequence: CDR1 KGHSH, CDR2 LQKENI. CDR3 sequence reads: CASSNGQGATYEQYF. The CDR3 bases are TGTGCCAGCTCAAATGGACAGGGGGCTACCTACGAGCAGTACTTC. Complete variable domain (other parts from reference TRBV18 and TRBJ2-7): NAGVMQNPRHLVRRRGQEARLRCSPMKGHSHVYWYRQLPEEGLKFMVYLQKENIIDESGMPKERFSAEFPKEGPSILRIQQVVRGDSAAYFCASSNGQGATYEQYFGPGTRLTVT.

In this sample, this clonotype turned up many times. The chain has TRBV20-1 and TRBJ1-1, with 7 positions matching TRBD1. The germline V gene encodes CDR1 DFQATT and CDR2 SNEGSKA (reference sequence). After removal of 4 bases from V and 7 bases from J, the junction contained 9 bases not matched to a gene. This CDR3 has 13 amino acids. The CDR3 region is CSATLTGSDEAFF. CDR3 in DNA: TGCAGTGCTACCTTGACAGGGTCGGATGAAGCTTTCTTT.

The chain couples TRBV12-3 or TRBV12-4 to TRBJ2-3, with D maybe TRBD1 (5 bases). This CDR3 region has 17 residues. V was shortened by 5 bases and J by 0 bases, with 18 bases between the two germline ends. The CDR3 DNA sequence: TGTGCCAGCAGTCCATACCGACAGACCCCCAGCACAGATACGCAGTATTTT. Translating gives CASSPYRQTPSTDTQYF.

In its sample, this clonotype was seen a few times. The rearrangement joins TRBV6-5 to TRBJ1-1; D not certain. Germline lookup yields CDR1 MNHEY and CDR2 SVGAGI. The V and J ends lost 5 bases and 9 bases respectively, with 10 bases between them. There are 11 residues in the CDR3. In DNA, the CDR3 is TGTGCCAGCAGTCAGTCCGGGAAAGCTTTCTTT. Its protein is CASSQSGKAFF.

The chain uses TRBV9 and TRBJ1-2; a possible D gene is TRBD1 (6 bases). V lost 0 bases and J 1 base, leaving 10 bases between the germline ends. Germline CDR1 SGDLS, CDR2 YYNGEE. The CDR3 spans 15 residues. The CDR3 loop reads CASSVDWTVNYGYTF. The CDR3 DNA sequence: TGTGCCAGCAGCGTAGATTGGACAGTTAACTATGGCTACACCTTC.

This clonotype has more than one count but fewer than ten. The CDR3 protein is CSARATRDSSGNTIYF. As DNA, the CDR3 is TGCAGTGCTAGAGCAACCCGGGACAGCTCTGGAAACACCATATATTTT. V usage is TRBV20-1 and J usage is TRBJ1-3; 7 bases fit TRBD1. Germline CDR1 DFQATT, CDR2 SNEGSKA (reference sequence). The CDR3 consists of 16 residues. The trim removed 1 base at V and 0 bases at J, leaving 6 bases unmatched.

Only a few counts were recorded for this clonotype. V is TRBV5-1 and J is TRBJ2-5; 11 nucleotides line up with TRBD2. Germline V gene sequence: CDR1 SGHRS, CDR2 YFSETQ. Germline trimming cut 1 base from V and 5 bases from J; bases unmatched to any gene: 4. The CDR3 loop spans 15 amino acids. CDR3 protein: CASSLTSGSSETQYF. The CDR3 DNA reads TGCGCCAGCAGCTTGACTAGCGGGAGTTCGGAGACCCAGTACTTC. Filled out from reference TRBV5-1 and TRBJ2-5, the complete variable domain reads KAGVTQTPRYLIKTRGQQVTLSCSPISGHRSVSWYQQTPGQGLQFLFEYFSETQRNKGNFPGRFSGRQFSNSRSEMNVSTLELGDSALYLCASSLTSGSSETQYFGPGTRLLVL.

This clonotype was seen a few times. The V gene is TRBV27, the J gene TRBJ2-1, with 8 bases identical to TRBD1. The CDR3 runs 13 residues. CDR1 is MNHEY, CDR2 SMNVEV, per germline (reference sequence). The V gene end was trimmed by 6 bases and the J gene end by 6 bases; junction bases not matched to a gene: 4. The CDR3 is CASRRQGFNEQFF. CDR3 nucleotide sequence: TGTGCCAGCAGAAGACAGGGGTTCAATGAGCAGTTCTTC.

The chain combines TRBV5-5 with TRBJ2-3, with a possible D match to TRBD1 (5 bases). V was cut by 2 bases and J by 0 bases, with 7 bases left in between. Germline V lookup: CDR1 SGHKS, CDR2 YYEKEE (reference sequence). CDR3 length: 14 amino acids. CDR3 bases: TGTGCCAGCAGCTTCAGGGCCAGCACAGATACGCAGTATTTT. Protein product: CASSFRASTDTQYF.

This clonotype appeared a few times. This chain uses TRBV20-1 with TRBJ1-2, with D possibly TRBD1 on 5 matching bases. The CDR3 length is 13 residues. Trimming took off 0 bases at V and 7 bases at J, with 12 bases between the two ends. Per the germline V gene, CDR1 is DFQATT and CDR2 is SNEGSKA (reference sequence). CDR3 protein: CSAREGHIFGYTF. In nucleotides, the CDR3 is TGCAGTGCTAGAGAAGGACACATCTTTGGCTACACCTTC.

This chain uses TRBV2 with TRBJ1-5; TRBD1 matches 7 bases. With V trimmed by 7 bases and J by 4 bases, 10 bases remained unmatched. The V gene's germline CDR1 is SNHLY and CDR2 FYNNEI. The CDR3 has 15 amino acids. This chain's CDR3 is CASNPTGLGNQPQHF. In DNA, the CDR3 is TGTGCCAGCAACCCGACAGGGCTTGGGAATCAGCCCCAGCATTTT.

The rearrangement uses TRBV11-3 and TRBJ1-1; D unclear. Germline V gene sequence: CDR1 SGHNT, CDR2 YENEEA. This CDR3 is 14 amino acids long. The V end lost 5 bases, the J end lost 3 bases, and 13 bases lay between the germline ends. CDR3 sequence (DNA): TGTGCCAGCAGCCTCGCAGAGGCAGACACTGAAGCTTTCTTT. Residues: CASSLAEADTEAFF.

V and J are TRBV6-5 and TRBJ2-1; D might be TRBD2 (6 bases). From germline, CDR1 is MNHEY and CDR2 SVGAGI. The V and J ends lost 4 bases and 5 bases respectively, with 9 bases between them. The CDR3 extends over 13 amino acids. Here the CDR3 DNA reads TGTGCCAGCAGTTCTCGGGGGAACAATGAGCAGTTCTTC. It is translated as CASSSRGNNEQFF.

J is TRBJ1-1 and V is TRBV6-6, with unresolved D. There are 13 residues in the CDR3. Germline V gene lookup returns CDR1 MNHNY and CDR2 SVGAGI (reference sequence). Deletions cut 4 bases from V and 3 bases from J, with 9 bases between. The CDR3 spells CASSFQLHTEAFF. CDR3 in DNA: TGTGCCAGCAGTTTCCAGCTCCACACTGAAGCTTTCTTT.

This clonotype was detected a few times. The V call is TRBV7-9, the J call TRBJ1-2; D is unclear. The V end was cut by 2 bases, the J end by 0 bases, with 10 bases between. This CDR3 has 15 amino acids. Germline V gene sequence: CDR1 SEHNR, CDR2 FQNEAQ (reference sequence). CDR3 nucleotides: TGTGCCAGCAGCTTATCTGACGGAACTAACTATGGCTACACCTTC. Translated, it gives CASSLSDGTNYGYTF.

This clonotype was counted between two and nine times. V gene TRBV6-5 combines with J gene TRBJ1-2; D gene unclear. Germline loops: CDR1 MNHEY, CDR2 SVGAGI. The CDR3 contains 14 residues. V dropped 0 bases and J dropped 0 bases, with 5 bases sitting between them. This CDR3 is CASSYSDSNYGYTF. DNA of the CDR3: TGTGCCAGCAGTTACTCGGATTCTAACTATGGCTACACCTTC.

The J gene is TRBJ2-7, the V gene TRBV3-1, with D hard to call. The CDR3 consists of 12 residues. V was shortened by 4 bases and J by 0 bases, with 4 bases between the two germline ends. Germline V gene sequence: CDR1 LGHDT, CDR2 YNNKEL (reference sequence). The CDR3: CASSRSSYEQYF. For the CDR3, the DNA is TGTGCCAGCAGCCGGAGCTCCTACGAGCAGTACTTC.

The V gene is TRBV25-1, the J gene TRBJ2-7; D unresolved. CDR3 size: 15 residues. Trimming left V 0 bases short and J 0 bases short, with 9 bases between. Germline CDR1 reads MGHDK; CDR2 reads SYGVNS. CDR3 nucleotide sequence: TGTGCCAGCAGTGAATATCTGAGCAGCTCCTACGAGCAGTACTTC. Translated: CASSEYLSSSYEQYF.

This clonotype was found many times. The J gene is TRBJ1-1, the V gene TRBV5-1; TRBD1 is a possible D gene (5 bases). V was trimmed by 0 bases and J by 10 bases, leaving 16 bases between them. The CDR3 is 14 residues long. In germline, CDR1 is SGHRS, CDR2 YFSETQ. Here the CDR3 reads CASSLAFRAPGAFF. The CDR3 nucleotides read TGCGCCAGCAGCTTGGCCTTCAGGGCCCCCGGAGCTTTCTTT.